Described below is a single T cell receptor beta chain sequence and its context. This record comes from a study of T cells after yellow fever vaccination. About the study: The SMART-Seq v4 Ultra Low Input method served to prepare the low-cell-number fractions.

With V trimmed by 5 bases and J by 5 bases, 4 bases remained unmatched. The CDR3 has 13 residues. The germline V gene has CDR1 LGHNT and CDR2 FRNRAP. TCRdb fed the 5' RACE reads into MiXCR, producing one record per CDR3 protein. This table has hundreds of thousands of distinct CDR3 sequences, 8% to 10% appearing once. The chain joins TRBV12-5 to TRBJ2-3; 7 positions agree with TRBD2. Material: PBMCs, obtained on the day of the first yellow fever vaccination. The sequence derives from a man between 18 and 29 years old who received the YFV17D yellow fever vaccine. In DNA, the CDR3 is TGTGCTAGTGGTGGGGGGGGGAGAGATACGCAGTATTTT. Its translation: CASGGGGRDTQYF.